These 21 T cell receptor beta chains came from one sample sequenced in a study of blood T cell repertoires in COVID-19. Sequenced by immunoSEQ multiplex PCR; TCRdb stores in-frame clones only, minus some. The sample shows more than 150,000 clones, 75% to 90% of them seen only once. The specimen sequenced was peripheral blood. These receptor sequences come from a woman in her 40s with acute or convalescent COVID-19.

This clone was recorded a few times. For the CDR3, the DNA is TGTGCCAGTTCTATCTACAGGGAGGGGACTGAAGCTTTCTTT. Protein: CASSIYREGTEAFF. The V and J genes are TRBV2 and TRBJ1-1, with D perhaps matching TRBD1 (6 bases). CDR1 SNHLY and CDR2 FYNNEI come from the germline V gene. This CDR3 spans 14 amino acids. With 9 bases removed from V and 5 bases from J, the gap between germline ends came to 19 bases.

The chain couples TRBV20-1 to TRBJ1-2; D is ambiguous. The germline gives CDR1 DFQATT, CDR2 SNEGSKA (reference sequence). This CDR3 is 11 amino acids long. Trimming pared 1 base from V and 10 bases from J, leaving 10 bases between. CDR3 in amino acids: CSARGLAAYTF. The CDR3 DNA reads TGCAGTGCTAGAGGTCTGGCGGCCTACACCTTC.

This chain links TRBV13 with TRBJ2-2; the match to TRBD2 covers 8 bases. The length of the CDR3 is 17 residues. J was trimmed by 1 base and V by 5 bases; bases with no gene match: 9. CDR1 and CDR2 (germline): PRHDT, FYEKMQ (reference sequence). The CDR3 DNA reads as TGTGCCAGCAGCCCGCCCCGGGGGGGGATGAACACCGGGGAGCTGTTTTTT. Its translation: CASSPPRGGMNTGELFF.

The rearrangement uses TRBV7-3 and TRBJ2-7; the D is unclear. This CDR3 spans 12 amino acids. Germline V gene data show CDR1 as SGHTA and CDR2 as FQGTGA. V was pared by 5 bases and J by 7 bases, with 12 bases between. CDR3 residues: CASSETPGEQYF. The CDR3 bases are TGTGCCAGCAGCGAGACTCCCGGGGAGCAGTACTTC. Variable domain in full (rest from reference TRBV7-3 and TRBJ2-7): GAGVSQTPSNKVTEKGKYVELRCDPISGHTALYWYRQSLGQGPEFLIYFQGTGAADDSGLPNDRFFAVRPEGSVSTLKIQRTERGDSAVYLCASSETPGEQYFGPGTRLTVT.

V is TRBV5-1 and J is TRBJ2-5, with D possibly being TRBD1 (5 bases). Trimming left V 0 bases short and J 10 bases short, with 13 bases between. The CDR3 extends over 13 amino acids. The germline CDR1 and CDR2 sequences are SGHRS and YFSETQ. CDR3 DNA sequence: TGCGCCAGCAGCTTGGGCCCCACAGGTGTCCAGTACTTC. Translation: CASSLGPTGVQYF.

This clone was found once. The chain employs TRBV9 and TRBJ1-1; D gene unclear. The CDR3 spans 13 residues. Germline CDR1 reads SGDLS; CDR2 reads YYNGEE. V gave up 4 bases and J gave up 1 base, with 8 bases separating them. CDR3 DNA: TGTGCCAGCAGCCCGCGGTGGAACACTGAAGCTTTCTTT. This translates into CASSPRWNTEAFF.

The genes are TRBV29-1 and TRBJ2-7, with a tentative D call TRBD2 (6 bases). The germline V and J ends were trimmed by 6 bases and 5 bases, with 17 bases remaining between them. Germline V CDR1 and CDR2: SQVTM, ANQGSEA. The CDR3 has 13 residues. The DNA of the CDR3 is TGCAGCGTCGCCGACATCCCGGGGGACGAGCAGTACTTC. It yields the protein CSVADIPGDEQYF.

CDR3 DNA: TGTGCCAGCAGCCAAGAAGGGAAAGGGGCCGGGGAGCTGTTTTTT. This codes for CASSQEGKGAGELFF. V gene TRBV4-2 combines with J gene TRBJ2-2; possibly TRBD1 for D (5 bases). The CDR3 spans 15 residues. Germline CDR1 reads LGHNA; CDR2 reads YNFKEQ. Trimming stripped 0 bases from V and 6 bases from J, with 11 bases between.

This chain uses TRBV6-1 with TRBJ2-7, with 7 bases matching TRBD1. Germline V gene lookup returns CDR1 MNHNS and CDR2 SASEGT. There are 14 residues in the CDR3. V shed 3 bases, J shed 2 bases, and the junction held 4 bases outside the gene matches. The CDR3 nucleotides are TGTGCCAGCAGTGATGGGGACAGCACCTACGAGCAGTACTTC. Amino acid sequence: CASSDGDSTYEQYF.

The CDR3, as DNA: TGTGCCAGCAGCGCCCGACTAGCGGGATACAATGAGCAGTTCTTC. Amino acid sequence: CASSARLAGYNEQFF. The chain combines TRBV9 with TRBJ2-1; 11 nucleotides match TRBD2. Per germline, CDR1 SGDLS and CDR2 YYNGEE. CDR3 length: 15 residues. Unmatched junction bases numbered 3, after V lost 3 bases and J lost 4 bases.

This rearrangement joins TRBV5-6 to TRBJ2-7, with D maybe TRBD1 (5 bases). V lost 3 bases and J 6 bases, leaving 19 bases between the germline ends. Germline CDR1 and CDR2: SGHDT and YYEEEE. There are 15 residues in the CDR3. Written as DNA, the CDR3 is TGTGCCAGCAGCTACTACAGGCTATGGTCCGCCGAGCAGTACTTC. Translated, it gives CASSYYRLWSAEQYF.

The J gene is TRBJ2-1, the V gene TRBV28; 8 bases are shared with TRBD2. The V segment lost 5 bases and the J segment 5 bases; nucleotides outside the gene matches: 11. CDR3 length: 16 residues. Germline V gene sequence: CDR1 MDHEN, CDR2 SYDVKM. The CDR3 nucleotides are TGTGCCAGCAGTACCCCTGGGACTAGAGTTCACAATGAGCAGTTCTTC. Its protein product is CASSTPGTRVHNEQFF.

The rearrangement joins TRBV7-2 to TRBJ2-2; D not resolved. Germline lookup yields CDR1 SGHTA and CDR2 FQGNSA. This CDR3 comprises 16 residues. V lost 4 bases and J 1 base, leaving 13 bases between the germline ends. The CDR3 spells CASSSTSAWNTGELFF. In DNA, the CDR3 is TGTGCCAGCAGCTCAACAAGCGCTTGGAACACCGGGGAGCTGTTTTTT.

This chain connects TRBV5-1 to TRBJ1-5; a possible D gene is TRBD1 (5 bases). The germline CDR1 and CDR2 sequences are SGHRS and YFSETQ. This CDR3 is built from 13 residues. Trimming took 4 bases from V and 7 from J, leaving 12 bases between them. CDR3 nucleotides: TGCGCCAGCAGCGCAACCCCAGGGCAGCCCCAGCATTTT. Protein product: CASSATPGQPQHF. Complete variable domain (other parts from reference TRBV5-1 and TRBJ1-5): KAGVTQTPRYLIKTRGQQVTLSCSPISGHRSVSWYQQTPGQGLQFLFEYFSETQRNKGNFPGRFSGRQFSNSRSEMNVSTLELGDSALYLCASSATPGQPQHFGDGTRLSIL.

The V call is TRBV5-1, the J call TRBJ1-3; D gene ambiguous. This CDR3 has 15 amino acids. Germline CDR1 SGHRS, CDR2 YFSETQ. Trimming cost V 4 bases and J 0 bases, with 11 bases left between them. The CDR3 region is CASSVRSGSGNTIYF. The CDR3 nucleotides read TGCGCCAGCAGCGTAAGGTCGGGCTCTGGAAACACCATATATTTT.

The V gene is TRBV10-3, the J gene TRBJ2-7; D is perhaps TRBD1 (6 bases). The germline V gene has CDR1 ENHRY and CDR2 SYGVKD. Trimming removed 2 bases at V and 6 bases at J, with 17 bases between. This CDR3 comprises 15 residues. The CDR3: CAISEGAGTRAEQYF. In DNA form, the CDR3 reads TGTGCCATCAGTGAGGGGGCAGGGACAAGGGCCGAGCAGTACTTC.

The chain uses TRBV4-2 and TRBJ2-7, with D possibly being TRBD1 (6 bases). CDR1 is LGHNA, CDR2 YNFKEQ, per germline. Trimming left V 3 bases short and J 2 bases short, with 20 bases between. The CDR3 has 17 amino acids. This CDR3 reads CASSHTTGPGTTYEQYF. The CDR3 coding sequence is TGTGCCAGCAGCCATACAACTGGGCCCGGGACAACCTACGAGCAGTACTTC.

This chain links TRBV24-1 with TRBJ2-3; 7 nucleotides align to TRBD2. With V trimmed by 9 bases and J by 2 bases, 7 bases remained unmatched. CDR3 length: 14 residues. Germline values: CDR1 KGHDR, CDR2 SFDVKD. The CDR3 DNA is TGTGCCACCTCCCTCAGCGGGGCCACAGATACGCAGTATTTT. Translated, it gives CATSLSGATDTQYF.

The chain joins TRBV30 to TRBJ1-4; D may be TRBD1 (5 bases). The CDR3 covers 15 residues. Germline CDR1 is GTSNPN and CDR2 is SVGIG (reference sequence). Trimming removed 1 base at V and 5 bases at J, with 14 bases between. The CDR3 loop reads CAWSAWQGGNEKLFF. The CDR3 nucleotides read TGTGCCTGGAGTGCCTGGCAGGGAGGGAATGAAAAACTGTTTTTT.

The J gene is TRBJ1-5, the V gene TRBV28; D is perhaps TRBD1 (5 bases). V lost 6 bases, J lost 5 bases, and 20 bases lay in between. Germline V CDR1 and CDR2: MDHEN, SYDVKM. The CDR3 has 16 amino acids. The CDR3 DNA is TGTGCCAGCAGCCCGGCGGGGCCCTCCCGAGATCAGCCCCAGCATTTT. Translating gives CASSPAGPSRDQPQHF.

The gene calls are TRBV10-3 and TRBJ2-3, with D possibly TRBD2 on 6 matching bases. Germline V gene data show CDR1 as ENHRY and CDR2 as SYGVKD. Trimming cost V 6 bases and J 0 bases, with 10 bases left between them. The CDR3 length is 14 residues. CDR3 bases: TGTGCCATCAGGTTAGCGGAAAGCACAGATACGCAGTATTTT. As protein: CAIRLAESTDTQYF.